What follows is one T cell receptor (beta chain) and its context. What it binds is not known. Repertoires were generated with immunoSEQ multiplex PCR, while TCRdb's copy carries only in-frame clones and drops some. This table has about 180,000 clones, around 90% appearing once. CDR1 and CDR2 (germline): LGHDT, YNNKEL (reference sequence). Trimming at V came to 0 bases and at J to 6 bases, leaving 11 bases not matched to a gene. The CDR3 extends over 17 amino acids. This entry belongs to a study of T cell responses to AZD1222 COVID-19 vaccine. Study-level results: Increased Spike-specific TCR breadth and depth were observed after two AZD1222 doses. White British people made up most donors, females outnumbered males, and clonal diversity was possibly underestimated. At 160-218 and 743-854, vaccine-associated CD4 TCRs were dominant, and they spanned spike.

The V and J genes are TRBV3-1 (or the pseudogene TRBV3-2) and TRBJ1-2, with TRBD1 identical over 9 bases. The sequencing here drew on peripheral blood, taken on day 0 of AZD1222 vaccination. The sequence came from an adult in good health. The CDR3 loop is CASSQDLGTGLTNGYTF. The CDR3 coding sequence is TGTGCCAGCAGCCAAGATCTGGGGACAGGGCTGACTAATGGCTACACCTTC.